Shown below are 22 T cell receptor beta chains from a single sample sequenced in a study of cytomegalovirus exposure and HLA in healthy donors. This PCR relied on a set of 60 Vbeta primers and 13 Jbeta primers. Profiled with immunoSEQ multiplex PCR; TCRdb holds only in-frame clones, not every one. The table records approximately 53,000 clones, around 70% of them present only once. The sample consisted of PBMCs. All receptors come from a woman aged 45 to 65 in good health and CMV-seronegative.

The sample holds a few counts of this clone. The genes are TRBV18 and TRBJ2-5; maybe TRBD2 (6 bases). The CDR3 spans 17 residues. The V and J ends lost 2 bases and 4 bases respectively, with 20 bases between them. Germline lookup yields CDR1 KGHSH and CDR2 LQKENI. The CDR3 here is CASSPTWQGGGGETQYF. The CDR3 DNA follows: TGTGCCAGCTCACCAACGTGGCAGGGAGGAGGAGGAGAGACCCAGTACTTC.

This clone has just a few counts. The gene calls are TRBV10-1 and TRBJ1-1; D gene uncertain. V lost 3 bases and J 7 bases, leaving 15 bases between the germline ends. Looked up from germline, CDR1 is WNHNN and CDR2 is SYGVQD (reference sequence). The CDR3 has 14 amino acids. CDR3 sequence reads: CASSDVSRHFEAFF. Written as DNA, the CDR3 is TGCGCCAGCAGTGATGTATCGAGACACTTTGAAGCTTTCTTT.

The chain couples TRBV9 to TRBJ1-2; possibly TRBD1 for D (5 bases). Germline CDR1 SGDLS, CDR2 YYNGEE. Trimming removed 4 bases from V and 5 bases from J, with 12 bases in between. This CDR3 comprises 13 residues. CDR3 region: CASSTTVAYGYTF. The CDR3 nucleotides read TGTGCCAGCAGCACGACAGTTGCTTATGGCTACACCTTC.

The chain combines TRBV4-2 with TRBJ1-2; 8 nucleotides match TRBD1. Germline values: CDR1 LGHNA, CDR2 YNFKEQ. The CDR3 covers 13 residues. Unmatched junction bases numbered 1, after V lost 4 bases and J lost 3 bases. CDR3: CASSPQGDYGYTF. The CDR3 DNA reads TGTGCCAGCAGCCCACAGGGGGACTATGGCTACACCTTC.

This clone was detected once. V gene TRBV9 combines with J gene TRBJ2-1; D gene ambiguous. The ends were cut back, 0 bases at V and 6 bases at J, with 16 bases in the middle. Germline lookup yields CDR1 SGDLS and CDR2 YYNGEE. This CDR3 spans 16 amino acids. The CDR3 sequence is CASSVGVTQQFNEQFF. CDR3 DNA: TGTGCCAGCAGCGTAGGTGTGACTCAACAATTCAATGAGCAGTTCTTC.

This clone turned up a few times. The chain employs TRBV6-5 and TRBJ1-5; the match to TRBD1 covers 8 bases. After removal of 9 bases from V and 4 bases from J, the junction contained 5 bases not matched to a gene. Germline assignment: CDR1 MNHEY and CDR2 SVGAGI. The CDR3 has 13 residues. CDR3 in DNA: TGTGCCAGTAGACAGGGGAAAAATCAGCCCCAGCATTTT. This gives the protein CASRQGKNQPQHF.

This clone was recorded a few times. This is likely an artifact of a read error, given a far larger clone one base away. The chain combines TRBV7-3 with TRBJ1-1; no reliable D call. Germline assignment: CDR1 SGHTA and CDR2 FQGTGA. CDR3 length equals 13 residues. The V and J ends lost 7 bases and 4 bases respectively, with 13 bases between them. CDR3 nucleotide sequence: TGTGCCAGCAAAGGAGGACTTCGCACTGAAGCTTTCTTT. Amino acids: CASKGGLRTEAFF.

The chain carries TRBV2 and TRBJ1-4; possible D gene TRBD1, 6 bases. This CDR3 spans 15 amino acids. The V gene's germline CDR1 is SNHLY and CDR2 FYNNEI. The V gene lost 8 bases and the J gene lost 7 bases, with 20 bases spanning the gap. CDR3 amino acids: CASQGTYGLGEKLFF. The CDR3 region has the DNA TGTGCCAGCCAGGGGACATATGGGTTAGGTGAAAAACTGTTTTTT.

The rearrangement links TRBV7-9 to TRBJ2-3; TRBD1 aligns across 8 bases. Germline CDR1 is SEHNR and CDR2 is FQNEAQ (reference sequence). Losses at the gene ends were 3 bases for V and 5 bases for J; bases not matched to a gene: 4. CDR3 size: 14 residues. CDR3 bases: TGTGCCAGCAGCTTCGGACAGGGAGTAGATACGCAGTATTTT. Residues: CASSFGQGVDTQYF.

CDR3 in amino acids: CASSSPGQGVKDTEAFF. The CDR3 DNA reads TGTGCCAGCAGTTCGCCGGGACAGGGCGTAAAGGACACTGAAGCTTTCTTT. The chain carries TRBV27 and TRBJ1-1, with 9 bases that match TRBD1. V lost 4 bases and J lost 3; bases outside the gene matches: 12. The CDR3 is 17 amino acids. CDR1 and CDR2 from the germline V gene are MNHEY and SMNVEV (reference sequence).

The rearrangement joins TRBV9 to TRBJ1-2, with a possible D match to TRBD1 (6 bases). Germline values: CDR1 SGDLS, CDR2 YYNGEE. The CDR3 loop spans 13 amino acids. Between the trimmed V and J ends, which lost 5 bases and 8 bases, there was a span of 16 bases. The CDR3 DNA reads TGTGCCAGCAGTATAGGGGGGGCTGAGGGCTACACCTTC. Protein: CASSIGGAEGYTF.

This clone occurred a few times. The chain employs TRBV5-5 and TRBJ2-3, with a possible D match to TRBD1 (5 bases). The CDR3 runs to 14 residues. The V gene's germline CDR1 is SGHKS and CDR2 YYEKEE (reference sequence). V was pared by 2 bases and J by 1 base, with 8 bases between. In DNA form, the CDR3 reads TGTGCCAGCAGCTTCCGACAGCGCACAGATACGCAGTATTTT. Residues: CASSFRQRTDTQYF.

The V and J genes are TRBV2 and TRBJ2-1; TRBD2 aligns across 9 bases. Trimming took 6 bases from V and 3 from J; bases not matched to a gene: 3. CDR3 length: 14 amino acids. CDR1 and CDR2 from the germline V gene are SNHLY and FYNNEI. As DNA, the CDR3 is TGTGCCAGCAGAAGACTAGCGGACTACAATGAGCAGTTCTTC. This translates into CASRRLADYNEQFF.

The rearrangement links TRBV6-5 to TRBJ2-5; weak D call: TRBD2 (6 bases). CDR1 and CDR2 from the germline V gene are MNHEY and SVGAGI. Trimming stripped 6 bases from V and 4 bases from J, with 12 bases between. The CDR3 runs 13 residues. The CDR3 here is CASRRTAGETQYF. The DNA of the CDR3 is TGTGCCAGCAGACGTACAGCGGGAGAGACCCAGTACTTC.

V usage is TRBV18 and J usage is TRBJ2-5; D uncertain. Trimming left V 0 bases short and J 5 bases short, with 7 bases between. CDR1 is KGHSH, CDR2 LQKENI, per germline. The CDR3 length is 13 residues. The CDR3 DNA reads TGTGCCAGCTCACCACCTCCCCGGGAGACCCAGTACTTC. It translates to CASSPPPRETQYF.

This rearrangement joins TRBV7-3 to TRBJ2-1; TRBD2 aligns across 8 bases. This CDR3 has 14 amino acids. Trimming cost V 5 bases and J 10 bases; bases outside gene matches: 10. CDR1 and CDR2 (germline): SGHTA, FQGTGA. As DNA, the CDR3 is TGTGCCAGCAGCATTCCCGGGACTAGAAACGAGCAGTTCTTC. Its protein is CASSIPGTRNEQFF.

This clone has just a few counts. The V gene is TRBV7-3, the J gene TRBJ2-1, with D possibly being TRBD1 (6 bases). The CDR3 runs to 14 residues. V was cut by 6 bases and J by 0 bases, with 9 bases left in between. From germline, CDR1 is SGHTA and CDR2 FQGTGA. As DNA, the CDR3 is TGTGCCAGCAGTCCGGACAGCTCCTACAATGAGCAGTTCTTC. As protein: CASSPDSSYNEQFF.

The rearrangement links TRBV28 to TRBJ1-2, with a weak D call TRBD1 (5 bases). Trimming stripped 7 bases from V and 5 bases from J, with 20 bases between. CDR3 length: 15 amino acids. Germline V gene data show CDR1 as MDHEN and CDR2 as SYDVKM. Written as DNA, the CDR3 is TGTGCCAGCACCAGCAGCGGGACGGACTATTATGGCTACACCTTC. Translation: CASTSSGTDYYGYTF.

V usage is TRBV4-2 and J usage is TRBJ2-3; 9 nucleotides align to TRBD1. The CDR3 runs to 16 residues. The V and J ends lost 1 base and 0 bases, in that order; junction bases with no gene match: 2. Germline V lookup: CDR1 LGHNA, CDR2 YNFKEQ. CDR3 protein: CASSQGTGDSTDTQYF. CDR3 sequence (DNA): TGTGCCAGCAGCCAAGGGACAGGGGATAGCACAGATACGCAGTATTTT.

The CDR3 reads CASSQSGSNEQFF. For the CDR3, the DNA is TGTGCCAGCTCACAGTCAGGGTCCAATGAGCAGTTCTTC. This rearrangement joins TRBV18 to TRBJ2-1, with D maybe TRBD1 (5 bases). The germline V gene encodes CDR1 KGHSH and CDR2 LQKENI. The CDR3 totals 13 residues. The germline V and J ends were trimmed by 4 bases and 6 bases, with 10 bases remaining between them.

Comment on this clone: The conserved phenylalanine or tryptophan is not found at the CDR3 terminus, so this likely reflects a read error. Because the CDR3's place on the DNA is in doubt, the DNA is left out and the CDR3 is given as listed by TCRdb. The gene calls are TRBV5-6 and TRBJ1-6; the table's D call, TRBD1, has no DNA check behind it. Germline values: CDR1 SGHDT, CDR2 YYEEEE. The CDR3 is 17 amino acids long, termini counted. CDR3 protein: CASSLYPGGGIGTPLQV.

The rearrangement uses TRBV4-2 and TRBJ1-1, with D tentatively TRBD1 (5 bases). V lost 6 bases and J lost 1, with 12 bases in between. The CDR3 is 14 residues long. Germline CDR1 is LGHNA and CDR2 is YNFKEQ. CDR3 in DNA: TGTGCCAGCAGTACGACAGAGTCGAACACTGAAGCTTTCTTT. Protein product: CASSTTESNTEAFF.